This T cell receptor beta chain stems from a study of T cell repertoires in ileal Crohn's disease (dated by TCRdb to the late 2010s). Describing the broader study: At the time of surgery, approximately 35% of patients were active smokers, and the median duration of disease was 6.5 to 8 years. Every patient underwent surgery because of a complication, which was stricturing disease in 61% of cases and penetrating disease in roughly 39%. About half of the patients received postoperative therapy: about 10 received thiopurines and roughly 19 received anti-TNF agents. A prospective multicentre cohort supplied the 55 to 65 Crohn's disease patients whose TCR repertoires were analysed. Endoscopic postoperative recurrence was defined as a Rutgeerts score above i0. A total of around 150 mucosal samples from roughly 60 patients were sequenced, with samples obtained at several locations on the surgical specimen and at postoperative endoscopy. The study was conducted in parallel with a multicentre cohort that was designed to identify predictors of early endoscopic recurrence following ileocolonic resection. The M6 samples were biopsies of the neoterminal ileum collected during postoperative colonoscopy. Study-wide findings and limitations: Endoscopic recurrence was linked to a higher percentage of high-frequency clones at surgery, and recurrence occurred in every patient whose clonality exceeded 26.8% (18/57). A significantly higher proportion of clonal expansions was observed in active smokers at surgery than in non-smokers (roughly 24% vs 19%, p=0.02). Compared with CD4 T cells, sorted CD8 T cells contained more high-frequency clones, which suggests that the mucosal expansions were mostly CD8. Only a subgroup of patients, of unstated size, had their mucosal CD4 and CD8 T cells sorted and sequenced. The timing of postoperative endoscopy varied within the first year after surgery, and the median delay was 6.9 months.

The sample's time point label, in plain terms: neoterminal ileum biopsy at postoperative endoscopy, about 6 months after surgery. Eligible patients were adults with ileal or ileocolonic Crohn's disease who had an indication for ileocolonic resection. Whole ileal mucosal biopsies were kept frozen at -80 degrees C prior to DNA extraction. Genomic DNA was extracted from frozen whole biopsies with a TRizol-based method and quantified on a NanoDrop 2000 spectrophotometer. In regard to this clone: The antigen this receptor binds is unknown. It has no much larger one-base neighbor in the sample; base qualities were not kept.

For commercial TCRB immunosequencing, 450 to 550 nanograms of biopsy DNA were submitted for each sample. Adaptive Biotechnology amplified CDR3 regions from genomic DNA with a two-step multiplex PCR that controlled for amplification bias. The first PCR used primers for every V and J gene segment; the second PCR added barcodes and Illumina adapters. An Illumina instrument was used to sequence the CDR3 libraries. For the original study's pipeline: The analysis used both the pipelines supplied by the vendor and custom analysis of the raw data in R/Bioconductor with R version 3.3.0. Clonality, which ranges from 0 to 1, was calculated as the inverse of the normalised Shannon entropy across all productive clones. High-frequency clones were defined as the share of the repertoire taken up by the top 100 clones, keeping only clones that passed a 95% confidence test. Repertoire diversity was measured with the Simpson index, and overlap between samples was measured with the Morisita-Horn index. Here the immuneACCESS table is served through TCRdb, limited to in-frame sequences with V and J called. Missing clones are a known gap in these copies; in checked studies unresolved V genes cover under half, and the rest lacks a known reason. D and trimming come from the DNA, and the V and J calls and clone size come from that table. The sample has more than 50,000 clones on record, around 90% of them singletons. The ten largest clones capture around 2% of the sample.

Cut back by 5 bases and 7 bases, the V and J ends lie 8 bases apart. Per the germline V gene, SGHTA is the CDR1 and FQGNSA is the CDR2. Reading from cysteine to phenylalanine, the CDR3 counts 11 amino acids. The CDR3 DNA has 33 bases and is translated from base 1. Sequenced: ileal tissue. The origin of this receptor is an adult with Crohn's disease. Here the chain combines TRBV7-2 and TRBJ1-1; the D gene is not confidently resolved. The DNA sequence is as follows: TGTGCCAGCAGCCTCAGATTTGAAGCTTTCTTT. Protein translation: CASSLRFEAFF. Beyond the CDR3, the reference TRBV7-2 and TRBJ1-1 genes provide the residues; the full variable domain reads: GAGVSQSPSNKVTEKGKDVELRCDPISGHTALYWYRQSLGQGLEFLIYFQGNSAPDKSGLPSDRFSAERTGGSVSTLTIQRTQQEDSAVYLCASSLRFEAFFGQGTRLTVV.